The T cell receptor (beta chain) under discussion was sequenced for a study of blood T cell repertoires in COVID-19. Overall study context: Italy, Spain and the United States were the sources of the convalescent and acute COVID-19 samples. T cells, B-cell-depleted T cells, or PBMCs supplied cDNA or gDNA.

This CDR3 contains 15 residues. Germline values: CDR1 SGHRS, CDR2 YFSETQ. The ends were cut back, 2 bases at V and 0 bases at J, with 10 bases in the middle. In the original workflow: It was from reference gene primer amplification that nucleated cell counts were estimated. Sequencing was performed with immunoSEQ multiplex PCR; in TCRdb, only in-frame clones are kept and a portion is missing. V and J calls and clone size are given by that table; D and trimming were obtained from the DNA. Seen here are 250,000 or so clones, 70% to 90% observed once, and the top ten hold 0.65% to 0.9%. Sequenced: peripheral blood. This chain uses TRBV5-1 with TRBJ2-3; D is unresolved. The sequence derives from a woman aged 25-40 years with acute or convalescent COVID-19. The CDR3: CASSFDGSSTDTQYF. The CDR3 DNA sequence: TGCGCCAGCAGCTTCGACGGGTCTAGCACAGATACGCAGTATTTT.